This is a list of T cell receptor beta chains from one sample in a study of OX40 agonist ivuxolimab in advanced cancers. TCRdb's copy holds only in-frame clones and misses some; the assay was immunoSEQ multiplex PCR. Of around 62,000 clones in the sample, approximately 90% are singletons; the top ten hold 0.27%. Sequences were derived from CD4+ or CD8+ T cells sorted from blood, sampled in a trial of the OX40 agonist ivuxolimab. The source of these receptors is an adult with an advanced solid tumor such as melanoma, head and neck, liver or kidney cancer. Each CDR3 is given with its conserved first and last residue. The D gene is left open where the match is weak. Only part of the rows carry a size: once, few, many, or a class if the clone is expanded.

V	J	size	D	DNA	CDR3
TRBV2	TRBJ1-3	NA	TRBD1	TGTGCCAGCAGTGGGGACAGCTCTGGAAACACCATATATTTT	CASSGDSSGNTIYF
TRBV11-2	TRBJ2-1	NA	TRBD2	TGTGCCAGCAGCTTAGCGAGTCGCGGGCGGGAGGGGTACAATGAGCAGTTCTTC	CASSLASRGREGYNEQFF
TRBV5-4	TRBJ2-2	NA	TRBD1	TGTGCCAGCAGTCGAAAGACACACTCGACAGGGTACACCGGGGAGCTGTTTTTT	CASSRKTHSTGYTGELFF
TRBV5-1	TRBJ2-3	once	NA	TGCGCCAGCAGCATGGGGGGAGTAGGGGATACGCAGTATTTT	CASSMGGVGDTQYF
TRBV4-3	TRBJ1-4	NA	NA	TGCGCCAGCAGCCAAGATCCCGGGAGCAATGAAAAACTGTTTTTT	CASSQDPGSNEKLFF
TRBV18	TRBJ2-7	NA	NA	TGTGCCAGCTCACCGGACAGAGGAGGCAATTACGAGCAGTACTTC	CASSPDRGGNYEQYF
TRBV11-2	TRBJ1-4	NA	NA	TGTGCCAGCAGCTTAGTTTCCCGGACTAATGAAAAACTGTTTTTT	CASSLVSRTNEKLFF
TRBV28	TRBJ2-3	NA	TRBD2	TGTGCCAGCAGTAACGGGGGGTCAGATACGCAGTATTTT	CASSNGGSDTQYF
TRBV2	TRBJ2-5	NA	TRBD2	TGTGCCAGCAGTGAAAGGAGCGGGAGGGCCCGGGAGACCCAGTACTTC	CASSERSGRARETQYF
TRBV5-4	TRBJ2-7	NA	NA	TGTGCCAGCAGCCCCCCCGACGTATACGAGCAGTACTTC	CASSPPDVYEQYF
TRBV5-1	TRBJ2-1	NA	NA	TGCGCCAGCAGCGACACTCAAAATGAGCAGTTCTTC	CASSDTQNEQFF
TRBV27	TRBJ2-1	NA	TRBD2	TGTGCCAGCAAGGGAGCTAGCGGCAGCTCCTACAATGAGCAGTTCTTC	CASKGASGSSYNEQFF
TRBV2	TRBJ1-4	NA	NA	TGTGCCAGCAGGGACCCGGGTGTTGAAAAACTGTTTTTT	CASRDPGVEKLFF
TRBV10-3	TRBJ2-5	NA	NA	TGTGCCATCAGTGAGTCGGCAGAGAACCAAGAGACCCAGTACTTC	CAISESAENQETQYF
TRBV10-3	TRBJ2-2	once	NA	TGTGCCATCAGTGATTCCTGGGAGCTGTTTTTT	CAISDSWELFF
TRBV29-1	TRBJ1-2	NA	NA	TGCAGCGTTGAAACGGCCGGGGGGGGCTACACCTTC	CSVETAGGGYTF
TRBV18	TRBJ2-3	NA	NA	TGTGCCAGCTCACCGCAGGGTATCACAGATACGCAGTATTTT	CASSPQGITDTQYF
TRBV5-1	TRBJ2-2	NA	NA	TGCGCCAGCAGCGTTGACGGACCTTACACCGGGGAGCTGTTTTTT	CASSVDGPYTGELFF
TRBV11-3	TRBJ2-3	NA	TRBD2	TGTGCCAGCAGCCTGGGACTAGCGGGGCCCTTGTTTGGAGATACGCAGTATTTT	CASSLGLAGPLFGDTQYF
TRBV9	TRBJ2-2	NA	NA	TGTGCCAGCAGCGCGGCCCCTAGCACCGGGGAGCTGTTTTTT	CASSAAPSTGELFF
TRBV5-1	TRBJ2-7	NA	NA	TGCGCCAGCAGAGCTCAACCATCCTACGAGCAGTACTTC	CASRAQPSYEQYF
TRBV6-5	TRBJ1-2	NA	NA	TGTGCCAGCAGTTTACTCTCCGGGACGCATGGCTACACCTTC	CASSLLSGTHGYTF
TRBV7-8	TRBJ1-1	NA	NA	TGTGCCAGCAGCTTAACGGACGGAAACACTGAAGCTTTCTTT	CASSLTDGNTEAFF
TRBV2	TRBJ2-1	NA	TRBD2	TGTGCCAGCAGACCCGGCTGGGGGAGGGCCTATGAGCAGTTCTTC	CASRPGWGRAYEQFF
TRBV15	TRBJ2-7	NA	TRBD2	TGTGCCACCAGCAGAGTGACTAGCGGGACCGAGCAGTACTTC	CATSRVTSGTEQYF
TRBV11-2	TRBJ1-2	NA	TRBD1	TGTGCCAGCAGCTTAGACCTACAGGGGGATGGCTACACCTTC	CASSLDLQGDGYTF
TRBV7-9	TRBJ1-5	NA	NA	TGTGCCAGCAGCACCGGGTGGAATCAGCCCCAGCATTTT	CASSTGWNQPQHF
TRBV4-2	TRBJ1-1	NA	TRBD1	TGTGCCAGCAGCCAGAATGGACAGGGGTGGGAGAACACTGAAGCTTTCTTT	CASSQNGQGWENTEAFF
TRBV18	TRBJ2-1	NA	NA	TGTGCCAGCTCACCAGGGAATGAGCAGTTCTTC	CASSPGNEQFF
TRBV20-1	TRBJ1-2	NA	TRBD1	TGCACCCCGCTAGGGACAGGCGGTTACACCTTC	CTPLGTGGYTF
TRBV2	TRBJ2-2	once	NA	TGTGCCAGCAGTGAGAGCACCGGGGAGCTGTTTTTT	CASSESTGELFF
TRBV19	TRBJ1-3	NA	NA	TGTGCCAGTAGTATAAGCGGGACTGCTGGAAACACCATATATTTT	CASSISGTAGNTIYF
TRBV28	TRBJ1-1	NA	NA	TGTGCCAGCAGCTTAGTTTACACTGAAGCTTTCTTT	CASSLVYTEAFF
TRBV6-1	TRBJ2-2	NA	TRBD2	TGTGCCAGCAGCCCGGGACTAGCCACCGGGGAGCTGTTTTTT	CASSPGLATGELFF
TRBV1	TRBJ2-7	NA	NA	TGCACCAGCAGCCAAGACAGAGCCTACGAGCAGTACTTC	CTSSQDRAYEQYF
TRBV11-3	TRBJ1-1	NA	NA	TGTGCCAGCAGCTTAAGTGGAACCGGGGCTGAAGCTTTCTTT	CASSLSGTGAEAFF
TRBV27	TRBJ2-7	NA	TRBD2	TGTGCCAGCAGTTTAATAGGGGGGACTAGCGGGAGAAGCTACGAGCAGTACTTC	CASSLIGGTSGRSYEQYF
TRBV11-2	TRBJ2-5	few	TRBD2	TGTGCCAGCAGCTTGGGACTAGCGGGAGCCGAGGAGACCCAGTACTTC	CASSLGLAGAEETQYF
TRBV5-1	TRBJ2-1	NA	TRBD2	TGCGCCAGCAGCTTGGGACTAGCGGGAAACAATGAGCAGTTCTTC	CASSLGLAGNNEQFF
TRBV7-9	TRBJ2-2	NA	TRBD2	TGTGCCAGCAGCCCGGGACTAGCGGACACCGGGGAGCTGTTTTTT	CASSPGLADTGELFF
TRBV28	TRBJ2-1	NA	NA	TGTGCCAGCACCTGGGATCAATACAATGAGCAGTTCTTC	CASTWDQYNEQFF
TRBV28	TRBJ1-3	NA	NA	TGTGCCAGCAGTTTCTGGACAGCCCCGGGGGCCATATATTTT	CASSFWTAPGAIYF
TRBV7-9	TRBJ1-3	NA	NA	TGTGCCAGCAGCTTAGAAACAGGAAACACCATATATTTT	CASSLETGNTIYF
TRBV5-4	TRBJ2-5	NA	NA	TGTGCCAGCAGCTTGGGGGTGGAGACCCAGTACTTC	CASSLGVETQYF
TRBV6-1	TRBJ2-7	NA	NA	TGTGCCAGCGAAAGATTAGCGCCGTACGAGCAGTACTTC	CASERLAPYEQYF
TRBV7-2	TRBJ2-5	once	NA	TGTGCCAGCAGCCGACCCGGAGAGACCCAGTACTTC	CASSRPGETQYF
TRBV27	TRBJ2-1	NA	NA	TGTGCCAGCAGTTTACCGGGCGCCGGCTCCTACAATGAGCAGTTCTTC	CASSLPGAGSYNEQFF
TRBV14	TRBJ1-6	NA	NA	TGTGCCAGCAGCCAAGACTTTCGCACGAGGGGTTCACCCCTCCACTTT	CASSQDFRTRGSPLHF
TRBV6-1	TRBJ1-2	NA	TRBD1	TGTGCCAGCAGTCGGGACAGGGCGGAGGGTTACACCTTC	CASSRDRAEGYTF
TRBV19	TRBJ1-4	NA	TRBD1	TGTGCCAGTAGTATCGATGGACAGGGTGATTCGAGTGAAAAACTGTTTTTT	CASSIDGQGDSSEKLFF
TRBV15	TRBJ2-3	NA	NA	TGTGCCACCAGAATCTCTAGCACAGATACGCAGTATTTT	CATRISSTDTQYF
TRBV5-1	TRBJ2-1	NA	NA	TGCGCCAGCAGCTTGGCCAGCGGAGGGTCCTACAATGAGCAGTTCTTC	CASSLASGGSYNEQFF
TRBV10-3	TRBJ2-2	NA	NA	TGTGCCAGCAACCGCCGGGACCAGGGGGGCGGGGAGCTGTTTTTT	CASNRRDQGGGELFF
TRBV2	TRBJ1-1	NA	NA	TGTGCCGGGTCAACAGGGAGCACTGAAGCTTTCTTT	CAGSTGSTEAFF
TRBV5-1	TRBJ2-1	NA	TRBD2	TGCGCCAGCAATGATGGCGGGAGCTCCTACAATGAGCAGTTCTTC	CASNDGGSSYNEQFF